The rows below give T cell receptor beta chains drawn from one sample of a study of blood T cell repertoires in COVID-19. Profiled with immunoSEQ multiplex PCR; TCRdb holds only in-frame clones, not every one. The sample includes 110,000 to 150,000 clones, 79% seen only once; the top ten take 4% to 5%. The specimen sequenced was peripheral blood. The receptors derive from a woman aged 70-85 years with COVID-19, enrolled during active disease. Each CDR3 is given with its conserved first and last residue. Fields, in order: clone size, V gene, J gene, D gene, CDR3 protein, CDR3 DNA. The D gene is left open where the match is weak. Rows may omit the clone size; those that give it use once, few, many or a size class.

clone size: .
V gene: TRBV18
J gene: TRBJ2-2
D gene: .
CDR3 protein: CASSPGSGTGELFF
CDR3 DNA: TGTGCCAGCTCACCAGGATCCGGGACCGGGGAGCTGTTTTTT

clone size: .
V gene: TRBV5-5
J gene: TRBJ1-4
D gene: TRBD1
CDR3 protein: CASSSTGTVNEKLFF
CDR3 DNA: TGTGCCAGCAGCTCTACAGGGACAGTTAATGAAAAACTGTTTTTT

clone size: .
V gene: TRBV11-2
J gene: TRBJ2-2
D gene: TRBD1
CDR3 protein: CASSFGDRALAGELFF
CDR3 DNA: TGTGCCAGCAGCTTTGGGGACAGGGCTCTGGCCGGGGAGCTGTTTTTT

clone size: few
V gene: TRBV20-1
J gene: TRBJ1-2
D gene: .
CDR3 protein: CSARDDGYTF
CDR3 DNA: TGCAGTGCTAGAGACGATGGCTACACCTTC

clone size: .
V gene: TRBV7-8
J gene: TRBJ2-2
D gene: TRBD1
CDR3 protein: CASSARDSNTGELFF
CDR3 DNA: TGTGCCAGCAGCGCCCGGGACAGTAACACCGGGGAGCTGTTTTTT

clone size: .
V gene: TRBV7-8
J gene: TRBJ1-1
D gene: .
CDR3 protein: CASTEFRTPITEAFF
CDR3 DNA: TGTGCCAGCACCGAATTTCGGACACCGATAACTGAAGCTTTCTTT

clone size: .
V gene: TRBV6-6
J gene: TRBJ1-4
D gene: TRBD1
CDR3 protein: CASNRAGGLEKLFF
CDR3 DNA: TGTGCCAGCAACCGGGCAGGGGGGCTGGAAAAACTGTTTTTT

clone size: .
V gene: TRBV7-6
J gene: TRBJ1-1
D gene: .
CDR3 protein: CASSSTGYAEAFF
CDR3 DNA: TGTGCCAGCAGCTCAACAGGGTACGCTGAAGCTTTCTTT

clone size: .
V gene: TRBV5-6
J gene: TRBJ1-1
D gene: .
CDR3 protein: CASSTPPGMNTEAFF
CDR3 DNA: TGTGCCAGCAGCACGCCCCCAGGGATGAACACTGAAGCTTTCTTT

clone size: .
V gene: TRBV6-6
J gene: TRBJ1-3
D gene: .
CDR3 protein: CASSSVGGNGNTIYF
CDR3 DNA: TGTGCCAGCAGTTCAGTTGGAGGGAACGGAAACACCATATATTTT

clone size: once
V gene: TRBV5-6
J gene: TRBJ1-5
D gene: .
CDR3 protein: CASSLGVLAGQPQHF
CDR3 DNA: TGTGCCAGCAGCTTGGGGGTATTAGCTGGGCAGCCCCAGCATTTT

clone size: .
V gene: TRBV30
J gene: TRBJ2-3
D gene: .
CDR3 protein: CAWSTRRADTQYF
CDR3 DNA: TGTGCCTGGTCCACTCGGCGGGCAGATACGCAGTATTTT

clone size: few
V gene: TRBV4-3
J gene: TRBJ2-1
D gene: .
CDR3 protein: CASSQGPGNEQFF
CDR3 DNA: TGCGCCAGCAGCCAAGGACCGGGTAATGAGCAGTTCTTC

clone size: .
V gene: TRBV6-5
J gene: TRBJ2-3
D gene: TRBD2
CDR3 protein: CASSLAGGPTDTQYF
CDR3 DNA: TGTGCCAGCAGTCTAGCGGGGGGTCCCACAGATACGCAGTATTTT

clone size: .
V gene: TRBV19
J gene: TRBJ2-5
D gene: .
CDR3 protein: CASSGGPPEETQYF
CDR3 DNA: TGTGCCAGTAGCGGGGGGCCGCCGGAGGAGACCCAGTACTTC

clone size: few
V gene: TRBV27
J gene: TRBJ2-2
D gene: .
CDR3 protein: CASSHIQAELFF
CDR3 DNA: TGTGCCAGCAGTCATATACAGGCCGAGCTGTTTTTT

clone size: .
V gene: TRBV6-1
J gene: TRBJ1-5
D gene: .
CDR3 protein: CASRDGYSNQPQHF
CDR3 DNA: TGTGCCAGCAGAGACGGGTATAGCAATCAGCCCCAGCATTTT

clone size: .
V gene: TRBV27
J gene: TRBJ2-3
D gene: .
CDR3 protein: CASRPDSWGTDTQYF
CDR3 DNA: TGTGCCAGCAGGCCGGACAGTTGGGGCACAGATACGCAGTATTTT